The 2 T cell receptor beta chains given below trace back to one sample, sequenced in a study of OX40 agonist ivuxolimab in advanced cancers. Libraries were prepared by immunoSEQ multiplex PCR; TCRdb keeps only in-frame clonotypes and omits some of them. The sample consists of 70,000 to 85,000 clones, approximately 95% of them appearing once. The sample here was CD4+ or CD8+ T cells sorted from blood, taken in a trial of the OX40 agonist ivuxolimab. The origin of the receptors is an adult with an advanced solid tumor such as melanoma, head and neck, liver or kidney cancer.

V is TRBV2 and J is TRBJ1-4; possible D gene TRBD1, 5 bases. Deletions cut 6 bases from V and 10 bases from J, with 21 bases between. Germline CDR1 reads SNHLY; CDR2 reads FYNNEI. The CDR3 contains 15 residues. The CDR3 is CASSQDGTDRRKLFF. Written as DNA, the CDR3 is TGTGCCAGCAGCCAAGACGGGACGGATAGAAGAAAACTGTTTTTT.

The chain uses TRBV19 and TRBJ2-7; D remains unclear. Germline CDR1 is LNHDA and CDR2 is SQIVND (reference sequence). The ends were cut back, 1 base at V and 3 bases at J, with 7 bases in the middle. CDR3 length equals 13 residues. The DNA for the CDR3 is TGTGCCAGTAGTATAGCAACCAGCTACGAGCAGTACTTC. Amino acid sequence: CASSIATSYEQYF. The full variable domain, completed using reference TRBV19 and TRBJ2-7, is DGGITQSPKYLFRKEGQNVTLSCEQNLNHDAMYWYRQDPGQGLRLIYYSQIVNDFQKGDIAEGYSVSREKKESFPLTVTSAQKNPTAFYLCASSIATSYEQYFGPGTRLTVT.